This T cell receptor (beta chain) was recorded in a study of Ad26.COV2.S vaccination and SARS-CoV-2 variants. V was pared by 4 bases and J by 3 bases, with 7 bases of the junction left unmatched. The CDR3 sequence is 15 residues long. Germline-derived CDR1 and CDR2 are SGHAT and FQNNGV. TCRdb keeps only in-frame clones here, not all; method: immunoSEQ multiplex PCR. The sample lists around 350,000 clones, just over 90% occurring once. The receptor comes from a human donor who had recovered from COVID-19. The chain employs TRBV11-2 and TRBJ2-7, with TRBD1 matching over 9 bases. This sample comprised peripheral blood, obtained after recovery from COVID-19. As DNA, the CDR3 is TGTGCCAGCAGCTCTCCGGGACAGGGCTACTACGAGCAGTACTTC. Protein sequence: CASSSPGQGYYEQYF.